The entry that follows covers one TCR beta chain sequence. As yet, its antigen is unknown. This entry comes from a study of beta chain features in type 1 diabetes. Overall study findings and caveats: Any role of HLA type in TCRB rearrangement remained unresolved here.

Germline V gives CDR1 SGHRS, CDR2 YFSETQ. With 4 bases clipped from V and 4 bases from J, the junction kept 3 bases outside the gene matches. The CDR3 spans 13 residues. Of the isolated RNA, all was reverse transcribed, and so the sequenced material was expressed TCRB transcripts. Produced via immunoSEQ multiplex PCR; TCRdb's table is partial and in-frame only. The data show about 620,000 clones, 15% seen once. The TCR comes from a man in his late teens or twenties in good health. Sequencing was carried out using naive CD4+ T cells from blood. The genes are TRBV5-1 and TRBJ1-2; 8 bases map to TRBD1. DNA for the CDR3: TGCGCCAGCAGCCAAGGACAGGGCTATGGCTACACCTTC. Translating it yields CASSQGQGYGYTF.